The sequence of this TCR beta chain was determined in a study of shared clonotypes between healthy human individuals. CDR1 is LNHDA and CDR2 is SQIVND in the germline V gene (reference sequence). This CDR3 has 18 amino acids. The V and J ends lost 6 bases and 0 bases respectively, with 20 bases between them. Some clones are missing from TCRdb's copy, which holds only in-frame ones; the method was immunoSEQ multiplex PCR. This table holds 2 million to 2.5 million clones, under 95% found once. The sequencing sample was made of naive CD4+ T cells from PBMCs. Subset here: CD45RA+ positively selected. The receptor was isolated from a young man in good health. Some clones in this sample may be carry-over from other donors' samples. The rearrangement joins TRBV19 to TRBJ2-2, with D maybe TRBD2 (6 bases). The CDR3 region has the DNA TGTGCCAGTAGAAACCCCCGGGACTCGCTATCGAACACCGGGGAGCTGTTTTTT. This translates into CASRNPRDSLSNTGELFF.